The 29 T cell receptor beta chains in this list originate from one sample, sequenced in a study of T cell responses to AZD1222 COVID-19 vaccine. Some clones are missing from TCRdb's copy, which holds only in-frame ones; the method was immunoSEQ multiplex PCR. The sample has 120,000 or so clones; more than 85% are singletons. The source was peripheral blood, collected 28 days after the second AZD1222 dose. The receptors shown here come from an adult who received the AZD1222 COVID-19 vaccine.

This chain links TRBV6-2 or TRBV6-3 with TRBJ1-2; D unclear. There are 12 residues in the CDR3. Germline V gene sequence: CDR1 MNHEY, CDR2 SVGEGT. Trimming stripped 5 bases from V and 0 bases from J, with 4 bases between. As DNA, the CDR3 is TGTGCCAGCAGTGGGACTAACTATGGCTACACCTTC. Translated, it gives CASSGTNYGYTF.

The gene calls are TRBV18 and TRBJ2-6; 9 nucleotides line up with TRBD1. Germline V gene sequence: CDR1 KGHSH, CDR2 LQKENI. CDR3 length equals 18 residues. Trimming took 4 bases from V and 0 from J; bases not matched to a gene: 7. In nucleotides, the CDR3 is TGTGCCAGCTCACAGGTTACAGGGGGCAGCTCTGGGGCCAACGTCCTGACTTTC. This codes for CASSQVTGGSSGANVLTF.

This sequence joins TRBV7-2 and TRBJ2-1, with 11 bases identical to TRBD2. The CDR3 spans 16 residues. The trim removed 0 bases at V and 7 bases at J, leaving 5 bases unmatched. In germline, CDR1 is SGHTA, CDR2 FQGNSA. The CDR3 protein is CASSLARLAGMNEQFF. The CDR3 region has the DNA TGTGCCAGCAGCTTAGCCCGACTAGCGGGAATGAATGAGCAGTTCTTC.

The V gene is TRBV6-2 or TRBV6-3, the J gene TRBJ1-6, with D tentatively TRBD1 (5 bases). Trimming cost V 2 bases and J 0 bases, with 11 bases left between them. Germline CDR1 reads MNHEY; CDR2 reads SVGEGT. The CDR3 loop spans 17 amino acids. The CDR3, as DNA: TGTGCCAGCAGTTACGGGGCGGCGGGCTCCTATAATTCACCCCTCCACTTT. This codes for CASSYGAAGSYNSPLHF.

This chain links TRBV6-2 or TRBV6-3 with TRBJ1-4, with D unresolved. There are 15 residues in the CDR3. Between the trimmed V and J ends, which lost 2 bases and 2 bases, there was a span of 9 bases. Germline V gene lookup returns CDR1 MNHEY and CDR2 SVGEGT. The CDR3 region is CASSYRRGTNEKLFF. For the CDR3, the DNA is TGTGCCAGCAGTTACCGAAGAGGGACTAATGAAAAACTGTTTTTT.

The V gene is TRBV6-6, the J gene TRBJ1-1; D is ambiguous. Trimming removed 6 bases at V and 0 bases at J, with 5 bases between. Germline V CDR1 and CDR2: MNHNY, SVGAGI (reference sequence). The CDR3 length is 12 residues. DNA for the CDR3: TGTGCCAGCAGCCTGATGAACACTGAAGCTTTCTTT. Translated, it gives CASSLMNTEAFF.

The chain's CDR3 is CASSVGGGANNEQFF. The CDR3 coding sequence is TGTGCCAGCAGCGTTGGCGGGGGGGCTAACAATGAGCAGTTCTTC. The chain recombines TRBV9 with TRBJ2-1; 9 nucleotides line up with TRBD2. V lost 2 bases to trimming and J lost 5 bases; unmatched junction nucleotides: 5. Germline CDR1 is SGDLS and CDR2 is YYNGEE. This CDR3 has 15 amino acids. Together with reference TRBV9 and TRBJ2-1, the CDR3 gives the full variable domain: DSGVTQTPKHLITATGQRVTLRCSPRSGDLSVYWYQQSLDQGLQFLIQYYNGEERAKGNILERFSAQQFPDLHSELNLSSLELGDSALYFCASSVGGGANNEQFFGPGTRLTVL.

The J gene is TRBJ1-4, the V gene TRBV25-1; D unresolved. The ends were cut back, 5 bases at V and 8 bases at J, with 18 bases in the middle. This CDR3 is built from 15 residues. Germline-derived CDR1 and CDR2 are MGHDK and SYGVNS. CDR3 nucleotides: TGTGCCAGCAGTAAGTCCACCTGGTCCGACGAAAAACTGTTTTTT. Its translation is CASSKSTWSDEKLFF.

This chain connects TRBV11-2 to TRBJ1-1, with 8 bases that match TRBD1. CDR1 is SGHAT, CDR2 FQNNGV, per germline. The CDR3 covers 15 residues. V was pared by 0 bases and J by 5 bases, with 5 bases of the junction left unmatched. The CDR3 loop reads CASSLEARGQTEAFF. The CDR3 DNA reads as TGTGCCAGCAGCTTAGAGGCCAGGGGGCAGACTGAAGCTTTCTTT.

This CDR3 is CASSQDGAATDGYTF. DNA of the CDR3: TGTGCCAGCAGCCAGGACGGCGCAGCTACTGATGGCTACACCTTC. This chain uses TRBV11-2 with TRBJ1-2; D unresolved. Deletions cut 5 bases from V and 6 bases from J, with 19 bases between. The V gene's germline CDR1 is SGHAT and CDR2 FQNNGV. The CDR3 spans 15 residues.

The gene calls are TRBV19 and TRBJ1-1, with a weak D call TRBD1 (6 bases). The CDR3 loop spans 13 amino acids. Germline V gives CDR1 LNHDA, CDR2 SQIVND (reference sequence). Trimming removed 0 bases at V and 5 bases at J, with 7 bases between. The DNA for the CDR3 is TGTGCCAGTAGTATAGACCAGGGGACTGAAGCTTTCTTT. It is translated as CASSIDQGTEAFF.

The chain has TRBV19 and TRBJ1-3, with D tentatively TRBD1 (6 bases). V was clipped by 7 bases and J by 0 bases, with 16 bases between them. This CDR3 is built from 16 residues. Per germline, CDR1 LNHDA and CDR2 SQIVND (reference sequence). The CDR3 DNA reads TGTGCCAGTAACCGGGCGGACAGAAGCTCTGGAAACACCATATATTTT. It codes for CASNRADRSSGNTIYF.

This chain connects TRBV7-2 to TRBJ1-1; D gene unclear. CDR3 length equals 13 residues. Germline loops: CDR1 SGHTA, CDR2 FQGNSA. V gave up 1 base and J gave up 2 bases, with 5 bases separating them. CDR3 DNA: TGTGCCAGCAGCTTAGACAGTAACACTGAAGCTTTCTTT. It is translated as CASSLDSNTEAFF.

The table lists this clone with a count of one. This sequence joins TRBV7-2 and TRBJ1-5; 7 nucleotides match TRBD1. CDR1 and CDR2 from the germline V gene are SGHTA and FQGNSA. V gave up 5 bases and J gave up 7 bases; unmatched junction bases: 5. The CDR3 totals 13 residues. CDR3 sequence: CASSLRGSQPQHF. CDR3 nucleotide sequence: TGTGCCAGCAGCCTCAGGGGGTCGCAGCCCCAGCATTTT.

The V and J genes are TRBV7-9 and TRBJ2-5; possibly TRBD2 for D (6 bases). This CDR3 has 16 amino acids. V was cut by 7 bases and J by 0 bases, with 18 bases left in between. Germline V gene lookup returns CDR1 SEHNR and CDR2 FQNEAQ (reference sequence). CDR3 amino acids: CASNRAGTWYQETQYF. CDR3 nucleotide sequence: TGTGCCAGCAACCGAGCCGGGACTTGGTACCAAGAGACCCAGTACTTC.

CDR3 loop: CASSVATGELFF. In DNA, the CDR3 is TGTGCCAGCAGCGTAGCCACCGGGGAGCTGTTTTTT. This rearrangement joins TRBV9 to TRBJ2-2; D remains unclear. This CDR3 comprises 12 residues. V lost 0 bases and J 4 bases, leaving 1 base between the germline ends. CDR1 SGDLS and CDR2 YYNGEE come from the germline V gene. Using reference TRBV9 and TRBJ2-2 for the parts outside the CDR3, the full variable domain is DSGVTQTPKHLITATGQRVTLRCSPRSGDLSVYWYQQSLDQGLQFLIQYYNGEERAKGNILERFSAQQFPDLHSELNLSSLELGDSALYFCASSVATGELFFGEGSRLTVL.

This clone was recorded only once. The V call is TRBV11-1, the J call TRBJ2-5; weak D call: TRBD1 (6 bases). The CDR3 is 13 residues long. The germline V gene encodes CDR1 SGHAT and CDR2 FQDESV (reference sequence). V shed 7 bases and J shed 1 base, with 10 bases lying between them. CDR3 region: CASTGQAQETQYF. In nucleotides, the CDR3 is TGTGCCAGCACGGGACAAGCCCAAGAGACCCAGTACTTC.

The chain uses TRBV5-5 and TRBJ1-1, with TRBD1 as a possible D gene (5 bases). Germline loops: CDR1 SGHKS, CDR2 YYEKEE (reference sequence). The CDR3 runs to 14 residues. V was shortened by 2 bases and J by 4 bases, with 12 bases between the two germline ends. In DNA, the CDR3 is TGTGCCAGCAGCTTCTTACAGAGGGGCACTGAAGCTTTCTTT. This sequence encodes CASSFLQRGTEAFF.

For the CDR3, the DNA is TGTGCCAGCAGCAAGATGGGGACCCTGAAAACTTACGAGCAGTACTTC. The encoded protein is CASSKMGTLKTYEQYF. The chain is built from TRBV6-2 or TRBV6-3 and TRBJ2-7, with D possibly called TRBD1 or TRBD2 (5 bases each). This CDR3 is 16 amino acids long. Trimming removed 6 bases at V and 4 bases at J, with 22 bases between. Germline V gives CDR1 MNHEY, CDR2 SVGEGT.

V gene TRBV2 combines with J gene TRBJ1-2, with TRBD1 matching over 8 bases. The junction had 7 bases not matched to a gene; V was cut back by 6 bases and J by 7 bases. Germline V gene data show CDR1 as SNHLY and CDR2 as FYNNEI. There are 13 residues in the CDR3. The CDR3 DNA follows: TGTGCCAGCAGCTACAGGGGGGAAGGTGGCTACACCTTC. This encodes CASSYRGEGGYTF. The variable domain in full, completed from reference TRBV2 and TRBJ1-2, reads EPEVTQTPSHQVTQMGQEVILRCVPISNHLYFYWYRQILGQKVEFLVSFYNNEISEKSEIFDDQFSVERPDGSNFTLKIRSTKLEDSAMYFCASSYRGEGGYTFGSGTRLTVV.

This chain links TRBV19 with TRBJ1-4; maybe TRBD1 (5 bases). Germline-derived CDR1 and CDR2 are LNHDA and SQIVND (reference sequence). Trimming took 5 bases from V and 8 from J, leaving 21 bases between them. The CDR3 is made up of 16 amino acids. The CDR3 DNA reads TGTGCCAGTAGTTCCCAGGGACGGGTCGTTGGAGAAAAACTGTTTTTT. It yields the protein CASSSQGRVVGEKLFF. The full variable domain, completed using reference TRBV19 and TRBJ1-4, is DGGITQSPKYLFRKEGQNVTLSCEQNLNHDAMYWYRQDPGQGLRLIYYSQIVNDFQKGDIAEGYSVSREKKESFPLTVTSAQKNPTAFYLCASSSQGRVVGEKLFFGSGTQLSVL.

This chain joins TRBV19 and TRBJ2-5, with 9 positions matching TRBD1. This CDR3 has 15 amino acids. V trimming: 5 bases; J trimming: 5 bases; junction bases outside the gene matches: 9. Germline values: CDR1 LNHDA, CDR2 SQIVND (reference sequence). The CDR3 nucleotides read TGTGCCAGTAGTTCACAGGGGGCAGCCAGGGAGACCCAGTACTTC. The encoded protein is CASSSQGAARETQYF.

This chain links TRBV5-6 with TRBJ2-7, with D perhaps given as TRBD1 or TRBD2 (6 bases each). Trimming took off 4 bases at V and 4 bases at J, with 15 bases between the two ends. This CDR3 comprises 14 residues. Looked up from germline, CDR1 is SGHDT and CDR2 is YYEEEE. This chain's CDR3 is CASSTPPGAYEQYF. DNA for the CDR3: TGTGCCAGCAGCACCCCTCCGGGGGCATACGAGCAGTACTTC. The variable domain in full, with the rest retrieved from reference TRBV5-6 and TRBJ2-7, is DAGVTQSPTHLIKTRGQQVTLRCSPKSGHDTVSWYQQALGQGPQFIFQYYEEEERQRGNFPDRFSGHQFPNYSSELNVNALLLGDSALYLCASSTPPGAYEQYFGPGTRLTVT.

This chain links TRBV6-1 with TRBJ2-1; D uncertain. The CDR3 is made up of 14 amino acids. Per the germline V gene, CDR1 is MNHNS and CDR2 is SASEGT. Trimming removed 5 bases at V and 3 bases at J, with 11 bases between. CDR3: CASSFRTDYNEQFF. The CDR3 DNA is TGTGCCAGCAGTTTCAGGACGGACTACAATGAGCAGTTCTTC.

This rearrangement joins TRBV5-1 to TRBJ1-1, with 8 nucleotides matching TRBD1. The CDR3 is 15 amino acids. V shed 2 bases, J shed 5 bases, and the junction held 8 bases outside the gene matches. In germline, CDR1 is SGHRS, CDR2 YFSETQ. In DNA form, the CDR3 reads TGCGCCAGCAGCTTCCGGGAACAGGGGGAAACTGAAGCTTTCTTT. It specifies CASSFREQGETEAFF.

Points on this clone: At one of its ends the junction is not consistent with the germline gene, which may arise from a read error. V usage is TRBV5-5 and J usage is TRBJ2-1; tentatively, D is TRBD1 or TRBD2 (5 bases each). The germline CDR1 and CDR2 sequences are SGHKS and YYEKEE (reference sequence). CDR3 length equals 11 residues. The CDR3 here is CASSSGRLGVF. CDR3 nucleotide sequence: TGTGCCAGCAGCTCGGGGCGCCTTGGGGTCTTC.

CDR3 sequence (DNA): TGTGCCAGCAGCTCCTACAGGGGGCTCGGAAACATTCAGTACTTC. Translation: CASSSYRGLGNIQYF. This rearrangement joins TRBV5-6 to TRBJ2-4, with 9 positions matching TRBD1. Germline-derived CDR1 and CDR2 are SGHDT and YYEEEE. Trimming took 3 bases from V and 6 from J; bases not matched to a gene: 7. The CDR3 extends over 15 amino acids.

The chain uses TRBV27 and TRBJ1-1; D perhaps matches TRBD1 (5 bases). CDR1 MNHEY and CDR2 SMNVEV come from the germline V gene (reference sequence). V was trimmed by 6 bases and J by 3 bases, leaving 11 bases between them. CDR3 length equals 13 residues. CDR3 DNA: TGTGCCAGCAGCAAGCCCAGGGACACTGAAGCTTTCTTT. As protein: CASSKPRDTEAFF.

In DNA form, the CDR3 reads TGTGCCAGCAGTGGGACGGAAAATAACTATGGCTACACCTTC. The encoded protein is CASSGTENNYGYTF. V is TRBV6-6 and J is TRBJ1-2; the D gene is possibly TRBD1 (5 bases). CDR1 is MNHNY, CDR2 SVGAGI, per germline (reference sequence). Trimming removed 5 bases from V and 1 base from J, with 11 bases in between. This CDR3 region has 14 residues.